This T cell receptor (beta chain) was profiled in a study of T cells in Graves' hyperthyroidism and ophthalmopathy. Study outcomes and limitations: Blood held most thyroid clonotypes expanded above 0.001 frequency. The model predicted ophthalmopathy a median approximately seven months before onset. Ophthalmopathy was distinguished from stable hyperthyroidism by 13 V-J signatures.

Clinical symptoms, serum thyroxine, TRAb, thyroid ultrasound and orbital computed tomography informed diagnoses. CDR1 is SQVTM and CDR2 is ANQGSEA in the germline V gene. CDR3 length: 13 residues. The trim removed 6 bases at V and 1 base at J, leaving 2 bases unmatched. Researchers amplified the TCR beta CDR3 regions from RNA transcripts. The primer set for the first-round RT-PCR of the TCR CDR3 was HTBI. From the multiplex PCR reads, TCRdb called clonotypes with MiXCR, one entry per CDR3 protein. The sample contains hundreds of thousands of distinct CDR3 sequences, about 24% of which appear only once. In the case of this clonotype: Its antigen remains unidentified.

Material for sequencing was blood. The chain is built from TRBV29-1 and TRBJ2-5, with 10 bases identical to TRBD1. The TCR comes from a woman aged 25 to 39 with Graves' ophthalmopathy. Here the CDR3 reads CSVWTGGQETQYF. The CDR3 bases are TGCAGCGTGTGGACAGGGGGCCAAGAGACCCAGTACTTC.